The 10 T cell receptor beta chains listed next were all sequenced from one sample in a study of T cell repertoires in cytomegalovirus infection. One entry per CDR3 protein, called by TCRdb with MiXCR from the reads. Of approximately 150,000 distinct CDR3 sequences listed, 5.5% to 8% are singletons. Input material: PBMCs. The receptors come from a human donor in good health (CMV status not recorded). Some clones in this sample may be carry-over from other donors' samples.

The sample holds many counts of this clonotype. The CDR3 bases are TGTGCCAGCAGCGTCAGGGGGGTTGGCTACACCTTC. It codes for CASSVRGVGYTF. The V and J genes are TRBV7-2 and TRBJ1-2; the match to TRBD1 covers 7 bases. The CDR3 consists of 12 residues. J gave up 7 bases and V 5 bases, and 4 bases lay outside the gene matches. Germline CDR1 reads SGHTA; CDR2 reads FQGNSA.

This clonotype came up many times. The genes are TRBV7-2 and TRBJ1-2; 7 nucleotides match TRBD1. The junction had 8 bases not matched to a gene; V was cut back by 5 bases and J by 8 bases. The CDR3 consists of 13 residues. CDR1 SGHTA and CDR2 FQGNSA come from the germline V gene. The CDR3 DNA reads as TGTGCCAGCAGCAAATCGACAGGGAACGGCTACACCTTC. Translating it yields CASSKSTGNGYTF. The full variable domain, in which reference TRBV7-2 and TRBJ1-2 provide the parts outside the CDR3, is GAGVSQSPSNKVTEKGKDVELRCDPISGHTALYWYRQSLGQGLEFLIYFQGNSAPDKSGLPSDRFSAERTGGSVSTLTIQRTQQEDSAVYLCASSKSTGNGYTFGSGTRLTVV.

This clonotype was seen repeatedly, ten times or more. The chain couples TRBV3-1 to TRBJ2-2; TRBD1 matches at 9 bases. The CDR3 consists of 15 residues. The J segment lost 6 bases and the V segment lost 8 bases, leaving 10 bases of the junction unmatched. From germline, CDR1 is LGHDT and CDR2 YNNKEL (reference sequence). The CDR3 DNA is TGTGCCAGCCGGGGGACAGGGATACCCTCCGGGGAGCTGTTTTTT. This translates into CASRGTGIPSGELFF.

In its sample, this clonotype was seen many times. The CDR3 protein is CASSLRRSTDTQYF. The CDR3 region has the DNA TGTGCCAGCAGCTTAAGGCGATCCACAGATACGCAGTATTTT. J is TRBJ2-3 and V is TRBV7-3; D call uncertain. CDR3 length: 14 residues. Germline V gives CDR1 SGHTA, CDR2 FQGTGA. The V end was cut by 1 base, the J end by 2 bases, with 7 bases between.

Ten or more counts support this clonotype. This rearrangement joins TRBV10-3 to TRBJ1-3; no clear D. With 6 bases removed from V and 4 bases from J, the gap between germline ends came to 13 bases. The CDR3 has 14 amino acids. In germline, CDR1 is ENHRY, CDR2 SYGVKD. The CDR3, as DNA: TGTGCCATCAGAGAGAGGCCCGGGGGAAACACCATATATTTT. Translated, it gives CAIRERPGGNTIYF.

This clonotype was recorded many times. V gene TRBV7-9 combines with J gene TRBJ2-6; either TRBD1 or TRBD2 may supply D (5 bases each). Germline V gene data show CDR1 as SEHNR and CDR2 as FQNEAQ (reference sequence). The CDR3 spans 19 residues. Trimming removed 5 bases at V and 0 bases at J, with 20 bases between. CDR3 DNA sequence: TGTGCCAGCAGCCAGAGGGCAAGACAGCCTCTCTCTGGGGCCAACGTCCTGACTTTC. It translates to CASSQRARQPLSGANVLTF.

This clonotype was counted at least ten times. DNA for the CDR3: TGTGCCAGCAGCCAGGCCACTAGCGGGGGGACCCAGTACTTC. Protein sequence: CASSQATSGGTQYF. The chain joins TRBV7-8 to TRBJ2-5; 11 positions match TRBD2. Germline CDR1 reads SGHVS; CDR2 reads FQNEAQ. J was trimmed by 7 bases and V by 5 bases; bases with no gene match: 6. The CDR3 is 14 amino acids.

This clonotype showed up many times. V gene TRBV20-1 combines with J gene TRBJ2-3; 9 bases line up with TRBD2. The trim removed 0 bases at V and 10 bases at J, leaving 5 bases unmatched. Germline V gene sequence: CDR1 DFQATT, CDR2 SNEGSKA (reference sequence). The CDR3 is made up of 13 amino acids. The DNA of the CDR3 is TGCAGTGCTAGAGATACGGCGGGGGGGCCGCAGTATTTT. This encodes CSARDTAGGPQYF.

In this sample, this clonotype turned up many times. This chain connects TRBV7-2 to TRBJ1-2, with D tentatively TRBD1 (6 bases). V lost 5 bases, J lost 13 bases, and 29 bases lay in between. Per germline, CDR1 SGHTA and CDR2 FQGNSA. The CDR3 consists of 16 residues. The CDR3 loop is CASSSGGQGLLRAFTF. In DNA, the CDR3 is TGTGCCAGCAGCAGCGGGGGGCAGGGGCTACTCAGAGCCTTCACCTTC.

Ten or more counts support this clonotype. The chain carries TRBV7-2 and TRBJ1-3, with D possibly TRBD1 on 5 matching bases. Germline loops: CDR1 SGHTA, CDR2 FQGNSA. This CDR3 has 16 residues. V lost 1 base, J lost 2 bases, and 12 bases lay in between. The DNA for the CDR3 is TGTGCCAGCAGCTTAGATGGGGCGCGGGCTGGAAACACCATATATTTT. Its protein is CASSLDGARAGNTIYF.